The 21 T cell receptor beta chains below come from one sample, sequenced in a study of blood T cell repertoires in COVID-19. Sequencing was performed with immunoSEQ multiplex PCR; in TCRdb, only in-frame clones are kept and a portion is missing. The sample comprises 90,000 to 110,000 clones, around three quarters of which are singletons, and roughly 4% rests with the top ten. The sequenced material came from peripheral blood. The source of these receptors is a human donor in a cohort sampled during active or convalescent COVID-19.

This clone was recorded only once. This chain joins TRBV24-1 and TRBJ1-1; unclear D gene. CDR3 size: 13 residues. The ends were cut back, 4 bases at V and 4 bases at J, with 9 bases in the middle. Looked up from germline, CDR1 is KGHDR and CDR2 is SFDVKD. CDR3 bases: TGTGCCACCAGTGACACCACCGGCACTGAAGCTTTCTTT. Residues: CATSDTTGTEAFF.

This sequence joins TRBV6-5 and TRBJ1-5; possibly TRBD1 for D (5 bases). The CDR3 length is 15 residues. Trimming removed 6 bases from V and 6 bases from J, with 18 bases in between. From germline, CDR1 is MNHEY and CDR2 SVGAGI. The CDR3, as DNA: TGTGCCAGCAGCCAAGCGGGGGGGTTGGCTCAGCCCCAGCATTTT. This codes for CASSQAGGLAQPQHF.

The sample holds a few counts of this clone. The gene calls are TRBV12-3 or TRBV12-4 and TRBJ2-2; D is unclear. V was pared by 7 bases and J by 7 bases, with 10 bases between. CDR3 size: 12 residues. The DNA for the CDR3 is TGTGCCAGCACCCCAACGGGCGGGGAGCTGTTTTTT. Its translation: CASTPTGGELFF.

V gene TRBV7-9 combines with J gene TRBJ1-4; maybe TRBD1 (5 bases). V was pared by 4 bases and J by 8 bases, with 17 bases between. Germline CDR1 reads SEHNR; CDR2 reads FQNEAQ (reference sequence). This CDR3 comprises 15 residues. This CDR3 is CASSSPWGESEKLFF. CDR3 DNA: TGTGCCAGCAGCTCCCCCTGGGGGGAGAGCGAAAAACTGTTTTTT.

The CDR3 loop is CASSTGSNQPQHF. The CDR3 DNA sequence: TGTGCCAGTAGTACAGGTTCCAATCAGCCCCAGCATTTT. V usage is TRBV19 and J usage is TRBJ1-5; D not certain. The CDR3 loop spans 13 amino acids. In germline, CDR1 is LNHDA, CDR2 SQIVND (reference sequence). V was clipped by 4 bases and J by 3 bases, with 7 bases between them.

The chain uses TRBV7-9 and TRBJ1-1; TRBD1 is a possible D gene (6 bases). This CDR3 has 17 residues. The germline V gene has CDR1 SEHNR and CDR2 FQNEAQ (reference sequence). V shed 2 bases and J shed 0 bases, with 16 bases lying between them. The CDR3 here is CASSLTRTAPVNTEAFF. The CDR3 nucleotides are TGTGCCAGCAGCTTAACCCGGACAGCCCCGGTGAACACTGAAGCTTTCTTT.

The CDR3 is CASSRIGTSGRKGDTQYF. The CDR3 nucleotides are TGTGCCAGCAGCCGCATTGGGACTAGCGGGAGAAAGGGGGATACGCAGTATTTT. The chain joins TRBV27 to TRBJ2-3, with 14 bases aligning to TRBD2. CDR3 length equals 18 residues. Unmatched junction bases numbered 14, after V lost 6 bases and J lost 6 bases. CDR1 is MNHEY and CDR2 is SMNVEV in the germline V gene (reference sequence).

This clone was detected only once. The chain joins TRBV27 to TRBJ1-6; D remains ambiguous. Germline V lookup: CDR1 MNHEY, CDR2 SMNVEV (reference sequence). This CDR3 is built from 15 residues. Trimming removed 5 bases at V and 9 bases at J, with 17 bases between. CDR3 region: CASSEFTHGISPLHF. The CDR3 nucleotides read TGTGCCAGCAGTGAATTCACGCACGGGATTTCACCCCTCCACTTT.

Only one count was recorded for this clone. This chain links TRBV11-2 with TRBJ1-1, with 8 bases fitting TRBD1. The ends lost 5 bases at V and 1 base at J; junction bases unmatched: 6. The germline V gene has CDR1 SGHAT and CDR2 FQNNGV. The CDR3 is 15 residues long. CDR3 residues: CASSPDRVRNTEAFF. Written as DNA, the CDR3 is TGTGCCAGCAGCCCGGACAGGGTGAGGAACACTGAAGCTTTCTTT.

The CDR3 sequence is CASSFGGALETQYF. Here the CDR3 DNA reads TGCGCCAGCAGCTTCGGGGGGGCCCTAGAGACCCAGTACTTC. The chain is built from TRBV5-1 and TRBJ2-5; TRBD2 agrees at 8 bases. The V gene's germline CDR1 is SGHRS and CDR2 YFSETQ. J gave up 4 bases and V 2 bases, and 4 bases lay outside the gene matches. The CDR3 has 14 residues.

The J gene is TRBJ1-6, the V gene TRBV28; TRBD1 matches at 7 bases. The germline gives CDR1 MDHEN, CDR2 SYDVKM. Trimming took 2 bases from V and 5 from J; bases not matched to a gene: 12. This CDR3 comprises 18 residues. The CDR3 bases are TGTGCCAGCAGTTTACCCATTTACCGGGACAGAAATAATTCACCCCTCCACTTT. This gives the protein CASSLPIYRDRNNSPLHF.

The V and J genes are TRBV4-3 and TRBJ2-7; 8 bases fit TRBD1. Germline-derived CDR1 and CDR2 are LGHNA and YSLEER. V shed 3 bases and J 7 bases; nucleotides not matched to a gene: 11. The CDR3 loop spans 15 amino acids. CDR3 amino acids: CASSHLGGQAWEQYF. In nucleotides, the CDR3 is TGCGCCAGCAGCCACCTTGGGGGACAGGCCTGGGAGCAGTACTTC.

This sequence joins TRBV24-1 and TRBJ1-1; D perhaps matches TRBD1 (5 bases). Trimming removed 7 bases from V and 1 base from J, with 9 bases in between. The germline CDR1 and CDR2 sequences are KGHDR and SFDVKD. This CDR3 has 13 residues. The CDR3 coding sequence is TGTGCCACCAGAAGAACAGGGAACACTGAAGCTTTCTTT. It translates to CATRRTGNTEAFF.

The table lists this clone with a count of one. The chain is built from TRBV11-2 and TRBJ1-1, with D possibly TRBD1 on 5 matching bases. CDR3 size: 14 residues. Germline assignment: CDR1 SGHAT and CDR2 FQNNGV. Trimming stripped 6 bases from V and 0 bases from J, with 11 bases between. CDR3 sequence reads: CASRMGGLNTEAFF. The CDR3 nucleotides read TGTGCCAGCAGAATGGGGGGGTTGAACACTGAAGCTTTCTTT.

The J gene is TRBJ1-2, the V gene TRBV7-8, with TRBD1 matching over 10 bases. Germline V gene data show CDR1 as SGHVS and CDR2 as FQNEAQ. The CDR3 consists of 16 residues. V gave up 3 bases and J gave up 5 bases; unmatched junction bases: 9. The CDR3 is CASSLSDRGPGYGYTF. CDR3 DNA sequence: TGTGCCAGCAGCTTGTCCGACAGGGGGCCGGGGTATGGCTACACCTTC.

This clone was seen once. The chain combines TRBV28 with TRBJ1-4; D gene ambiguous. CDR3 length: 11 residues. Germline V gene lookup returns CDR1 MDHEN and CDR2 SYDVKM. V shed 3 bases and J shed 8 bases, with 4 bases lying between them. The CDR3 sequence is CASSFIEKLFF. The CDR3 nucleotides are TGTGCCAGCAGTTTCATCGAAAAACTGTTTTTT. The whole variable domain, filled in from reference TRBV28 and TRBJ1-4, reads DVKVTQSSRYLVKRTGEKVFLECVQDMDHENMFWYRQDPGLGLRLIYFSYDVKMKEKGDIPEGYSVSREKKERFSLILESASTNQTSMYLCASSFIEKLFFGSGTQLSVL.

The chain combines TRBV3-1 (or the pseudogene TRBV3-2) with TRBJ2-5, with D maybe TRBD2 (5 bases). Trimming shortened V by 2 bases and J by 1 base, and 17 bases separated the two germline ends. This CDR3 contains 17 residues. CDR1 is LGHDT and CDR2 is YNNKEL in the germline V gene (reference sequence). The DNA for the CDR3 is TGTGCCAGCAGCCAACGAGAGGGCCTACTACGCCAAGAGACCCAGTACTTC. It codes for CASSQREGLLRQETQYF.

The chain is built from TRBV6-5 and TRBJ2-1, with 11 bases matching TRBD2. Trimming at V came to 7 bases and at J to 12 bases, leaving 14 bases not matched to a gene. Germline CDR1 and CDR2: MNHEY and SVGAGI. This CDR3 contains 15 residues. The CDR3 sequence: CASTRDSSGGKGQFF. The CDR3 DNA follows: TGTGCCAGCACCCGAGATTCTAGCGGGGGGAAGGGGCAGTTCTTC.

The chain has TRBV19 and TRBJ1-5, with a weak D call TRBD1 (6 bases). CDR1 LNHDA and CDR2 SQIVND come from the germline V gene (reference sequence). The germline V and J ends were trimmed by 3 bases and 5 bases, with 14 bases remaining between them. There are 15 residues in the CDR3. The DNA for the CDR3 is TGTGCCAGTAGTATTCAACAGGGAAAGCATCAGCCCCAGCATTTT. Its protein product is CASSIQQGKHQPQHF.

The chain uses TRBV2 and TRBJ2-3, with a tentative D call TRBD2 (6 bases). Trimming removed 7 bases at V and 1 base at J, with 12 bases between. The CDR3 contains 14 residues. Germline CDR1 reads SNHLY; CDR2 reads FYNNEI. This CDR3 is CASNAGTGTDTQYF. CDR3 in DNA: TGTGCCAGCAATGCGGGGACGGGCACAGATACGCAGTATTTT.

Concerning this clone itself: The junction departs from germline at one end; a sequencing error may be responsible. Other DNA sequences of this sample code for an identical CDR3. The rearrangement uses TRBV19 and TRBJ2-1; 11 nucleotides align to TRBD2. The CDR3 runs 15 residues. CDR1 is LNHDA, CDR2 SQIVND, per germline (reference sequence). The DNA of the CDR3 is TGTGCCAGTAGCATAGCGGGGGGGCCCTACAATGAGCAGTTCTTC. Amino acid sequence: CASSIAGGPYNEQFF.